The 25 T cell receptor beta chains presented below share a single source sample, sequenced in a study of graft-versus-host responses after intestinal transplantation. No antigen has been assigned to these receptors. Profiling relied on immunoSEQ multiplex PCR, and the TCRdb table lists in-frame clones only, not all of them. The table has about 39,000 clones, roughly 96% seen once. The sample in question was unstimulated CD8+ T cells sorted from spleen or lymph node cells, obtained before transplant. The receptor source for this set is a human donor who was the organ donor for an intestinal transplant.

The chain has TRBV27 and TRBJ1-1; 7 positions agree with TRBD1. The length of the CDR3 is 12 residues. Germline V gives CDR1 MNHEY, CDR2 SMNVEV (reference sequence). With V trimmed by 4 bases and J by 5 bases, 1 base remained unmatched. The CDR3 reads CASSSGGTEAFF. The CDR3 bases are TGTGCCAGCAGTTCAGGGGGGACTGAAGCTTTCTTT.

V and J are TRBV7-6 and TRBJ1-1, with D unresolved. CDR3 size: 18 residues. The V and J ends lost 5 bases and 5 bases respectively, with 27 bases between them. The germline gives CDR1 SGHVS, CDR2 FNYEAQ. CDR3 DNA: TGTGCCAGCAGCCCATACCCTACGGGGATTCCAAAAAGGACTGAAGCTTTCTTT. Amino acid sequence: CASSPYPTGIPKRTEAFF.

This chain links TRBV27 with TRBJ2-3, with D unclear. CDR3 length: 13 residues. V was shortened by 6 bases and J by 7 bases, with 14 bases between the two germline ends. Germline-derived CDR1 and CDR2 are MNHEY and SMNVEV (reference sequence). In DNA, the CDR3 is TGTGCCAGCAGCCCCCCCGGATGGCATACGCAGTATTTT. It is translated as CASSPPGWHTQYF.

The genes are TRBV7-9 and TRBJ2-7; D may be TRBD1 or TRBD2 (6 bases each). CDR1 SEHNR and CDR2 FQNEAQ come from the germline V gene (reference sequence). The V gene lost 5 bases and the J gene lost 2 bases, with 13 bases spanning the gap. CDR3 length: 14 residues. In DNA, the CDR3 is TGTGCCAGCAGCCCACCGCGGGACACCTACGAGCAGTACTTC. This translates into CASSPPRDTYEQYF.

The V gene is TRBV7-2, the J gene TRBJ2-3; D gene ambiguous. With 5 bases removed from V and 4 bases from J, the gap between germline ends came to 7 bases. This CDR3 spans 12 amino acids. Per germline, CDR1 SGHTA and CDR2 FQGNSA. CDR3 region: CASSVAPDTQYF. In DNA form, the CDR3 reads TGTGCCAGCAGCGTGGCCCCAGATACGCAGTATTTT.

V gene TRBV7-9 combines with J gene TRBJ2-5; the D gene could be TRBD1 or TRBD2 (5 bases each). Trimming took off 6 bases at V and 7 bases at J, with 15 bases between the two ends. CDR3 length equals 13 residues. Germline-derived CDR1 and CDR2 are SEHNR and FQNEAQ (reference sequence). The DNA for the CDR3 is TGTGCCAGCAGGTGGGACCCCAAGGGGACCCAGTACTTC. As protein: CASRWDPKGTQYF.

The chain combines TRBV7-6 with TRBJ2-3; 7 bases line up with TRBD2. Germline loops: CDR1 SGHVS, CDR2 FNYEAQ. This CDR3 has 14 residues. The V and J ends lost 5 bases and 3 bases, in that order; junction bases with no gene match: 5. CDR3 residues: CASSENGGTDTQYF. The CDR3 DNA sequence: TGTGCCAGCAGCGAGAACGGGGGGACAGATACGCAGTATTTT. The entire variable domain, with the rest obtained from reference TRBV7-6 and TRBJ2-3, is as follows: GAGVSQSPRYKVTKRGQDVALRCDPISGHVSLYWYRQALGQGPEFLTYFNYEAQQDKSGLPNDRFSAERPEGSISTLTIQRTEQRDSAMYRCASSENGGTDTQYFGPGTRLTVL.

The chain employs TRBV5-6 and TRBJ2-7; no reliable D call. The germline CDR1 and CDR2 sequences are SGHDT and YYEEEE. This CDR3 spans 14 amino acids. The germline V and J ends were trimmed by 2 bases and 0 bases, with 9 bases remaining between them. CDR3 loop: CASSLTDISYEQYF. The DNA of the CDR3 is TGTGCCAGCAGCTTAACGGATATCTCCTACGAGCAGTACTTC.

The J gene is TRBJ1-5, the V gene TRBV4-3; 7 bases map to TRBD1. The V segment lost 2 bases and the J segment 0 bases; nucleotides outside the gene matches: 1. Germline CDR1 LGHNA, CDR2 YSLEER. CDR3 length: 15 amino acids. CDR3 residues: CASSQTGDSNQPQHF. In nucleotides, the CDR3 is TGCGCCAGCAGCCAAACAGGGGATAGCAATCAGCCCCAGCATTTT.

This clone has more than one count but fewer than ten. V usage is TRBV11-2 and J usage is TRBJ2-5, with 15 bases fitting TRBD2. V gave up 6 bases and J gave up 4 bases; unmatched junction bases: 0. The length of the CDR3 is 14 residues. CDR1 is SGHAT and CDR2 is FQNNGV in the germline V gene. The CDR3 DNA follows: TGTGCCAGCAGGGGACTAGCGGGGGGAGAGACCCAGTACTTC. Protein product: CASRGLAGGETQYF.

This sequence joins TRBV27 and TRBJ1-1; D possibly corresponds to TRBD1 (6 bases). The V and J ends lost 6 bases and 5 bases respectively, with 16 bases between them. This CDR3 has 14 amino acids. The V gene's germline CDR1 is MNHEY and CDR2 SMNVEV (reference sequence). As DNA, the CDR3 is TGTGCCAGCAGAATACTAGGGGGGGATACTGAAGCTTTCTTT. Translation: CASRILGGDTEAFF.

The rearrangement uses TRBV4-2 and TRBJ2-3; 10 positions agree with TRBD1. V lost 5 bases to trimming and J lost 3 bases; unmatched junction nucleotides: 5. Looked up from germline, CDR1 is LGHNA and CDR2 is YNFKEQ. The CDR3 loop spans 15 amino acids. The CDR3 region is CASSYGQGGTDTQYF. For the CDR3, the DNA is TGTGCCAGCAGCTACGGACAGGGGGGGACAGATACGCAGTATTTT.

This chain connects TRBV10-2 to TRBJ1-2, with D tentatively TRBD1 (5 bases). The CDR3 extends over 16 amino acids. Germline V gene lookup returns CDR1 WSHSY and CDR2 SAAADI. V was shortened by 0 bases and J by 8 bases, with 19 bases between the two germline ends. CDR3 protein: CASSESLGPSPWGYTF. Written as DNA, the CDR3 is TGCGCCAGCAGTGAGTCCTTGGGACCTAGCCCTTGGGGCTACACCTTC.

The table lists this clone with a few counts. The chain is built from TRBV5-6 and TRBJ2-7; D uncertain. V was trimmed by 2 bases and J by 2 bases, leaving 5 bases between them. From germline, CDR1 is SGHDT and CDR2 YYEEEE. This CDR3 is 12 amino acids long. The DNA of the CDR3 is TGTGCCAGCAGCTTTCCTCCCTACGAGCAGTACTTC. Its protein is CASSFPPYEQYF.

The chain has TRBV5-4 and TRBJ2-7; D is unresolved. Germline V lookup: CDR1 SGHNT, CDR2 YYREEE (reference sequence). The ends were cut back, 5 bases at V and 1 base at J, with 13 bases in the middle. The CDR3 spans 14 residues. CDR3 DNA: TGTGCCAGCAGGACGGCCGAACAGTCCTACGAGCAGTACTTC. Translated: CASRTAEQSYEQYF.

The chain combines TRBV6-5 with TRBJ2-7, with 9 bases lining up with TRBD1. Germline CDR1 reads MNHEY; CDR2 reads SVGAGI. The CDR3 sequence is 12 residues long. Losses at the gene ends were 8 bases for V and 7 bases for J; bases not matched to a gene: 6. The CDR3 reads CASGDRVEEQYF. The CDR3 region has the DNA TGTGCCAGCGGGGACAGGGTCGAAGAGCAGTACTTC.

This rearrangement joins TRBV5-1 to TRBJ2-3; the D is unclear. V was pared by 0 bases and J by 4 bases, with 3 bases between. The germline V gene encodes CDR1 SGHRS and CDR2 YFSETQ. The CDR3 contains 12 residues. CDR3 in amino acids: CASSLESDTQYF. The CDR3 nucleotides are TGCGCCAGCAGCTTGGAATCAGATACGCAGTATTTT.

The chain is built from TRBV4-1 and TRBJ2-5, with 10 nucleotides matching TRBD2. V lost 2 bases to trimming and J lost 5 bases; unmatched junction nucleotides: 5. CDR3 size: 15 residues. The germline V gene has CDR1 MGHRA and CDR2 YSYEKL. The DNA of the CDR3 is TGCGCCAGCAGCCAACTAGCGGGGGAGGGGGAGACCCAGTACTTC. It is translated as CASSQLAGEGETQYF.

V is TRBV10-2 and J is TRBJ1-1, with D uncertain. Germline assignment: CDR1 WSHSY and CDR2 SAAADI. This CDR3 has 14 residues. V was pared by 8 bases and J by 0 bases, with 13 bases between. CDR3 sequence: CASDKTVVNTEAFF. For the CDR3, the DNA is TGCGCCAGCGATAAGACTGTGGTGAACACTGAAGCTTTCTTT.

This chain uses TRBV7-8 with TRBJ2-1; TRBD2 matches 12 bases. Unmatched junction bases numbered 8, after V lost 3 bases and J lost 11 bases. The CDR3 totals 15 residues. CDR1 and CDR2 from the germline V gene are SGHVS and FQNEAQ. Here the CDR3 reads CASSFVGTSGSQQFF. CDR3 coding DNA: TGTGCCAGCAGCTTCGTGGGGACTAGCGGGTCCCAGCAGTTCTTC.

The table lists this clone with a count of one. V is TRBV29-1 and J is TRBJ2-7; 8 bases line up with TRBD1. In germline, CDR1 is SQVTM, CDR2 ANQGSEA. CDR3 length equals 13 residues. V shed 3 bases, J shed 5 bases, and the junction held 6 bases outside the gene matches. The CDR3 nucleotides are TGCAGCGTTGAGACAGGGGCCCTCGACGAGCAGTACTTC. It yields the protein CSVETGALDEQYF.

This chain connects TRBV30 to TRBJ1-6; no clear D gene. Per the germline V gene, CDR1 is GTSNPN and CDR2 is SVGIG (reference sequence). Deletions cut 2 bases from V and 4 bases from J, with 9 bases between. The length of the CDR3 is 14 residues. The CDR3 loop reads CAWSWVSYNSPLHF. In DNA form, the CDR3 reads TGTGCCTGGAGTTGGGTTTCATATAATTCACCCCTCCACTTT.

The chain joins TRBV5-5 to TRBJ1-6; 12 bases map to TRBD1. CDR1 SGHKS and CDR2 YYEKEE come from the germline V gene (reference sequence). Losses at the gene ends were 0 bases for V and 11 bases for J; bases not matched to a gene: 6. This CDR3 spans 16 amino acids. The CDR3 DNA follows: TGTGCCAGCAGCTTGGGCTCAGGGACAGGGGGCCCACCCCTCCACTTT. This sequence encodes CASSLGSGTGGPPLHF.

The rearrangement joins TRBV27 to TRBJ2-2; possible D gene TRBD1, 6 bases. Germline V CDR1 and CDR2: MNHEY, SMNVEV (reference sequence). CDR3 length: 14 residues. V was shortened by 5 bases and J by 1 base, with 8 bases between the two germline ends. The CDR3 sequence is CASSPGQNTGELFF. The CDR3 DNA reads TGTGCCAGCAGTCCGGGACAGAACACCGGGGAGCTGTTTTTT.

In its sample, this clone was seen once. This chain links TRBV6-5 with TRBJ1-1, with D perhaps TRBD1 (6 bases). This CDR3 contains 14 residues. The germline V and J ends were trimmed by 9 bases and 5 bases, with 19 bases remaining between them. The germline gives CDR1 MNHEY, CDR2 SVGAGI. CDR3 protein: CASILIQGGTEAFF. The CDR3 DNA reads TGTGCCAGTATACTAATACAGGGAGGGACTGAAGCTTTCTTT.